This T cell receptor (beta chain) was sequenced for a study of OX40 agonist ivuxolimab in advanced cancers. Study-level points and caveats: Among some nonresponders, normalized T-cell clonal expansion was also low.

This table comes from immunoSEQ multiplex PCR, and its TCRdb copy is limited to in-frame clones, with some not included. The repertoire holds 60,000 to 85,000 clones, with around 87% as singletons. About this clone itself: Its cognate antigen is unknown.

Trimming took off 1 base at V and 5 bases at J, with 12 bases between the two ends. This CDR3 has 14 residues. The germline V gene encodes CDR1 MNHEY and CDR2 SMNVEV (reference sequence). The chain carries TRBV27 and TRBJ2-7, with D hard to call. Sequences were derived from CD4+ or CD8+ T cells sorted from blood, sampled in a trial of the OX40 agonist ivuxolimab. The TCR was taken from an adult with an advanced solid tumor such as melanoma, head and neck, liver or kidney cancer. The CDR3: CASSLYPSGNEQYF. The DNA for the CDR3 is TGTGCCAGCAGTTTATACCCCTCTGGGAACGAGCAGTACTTC.